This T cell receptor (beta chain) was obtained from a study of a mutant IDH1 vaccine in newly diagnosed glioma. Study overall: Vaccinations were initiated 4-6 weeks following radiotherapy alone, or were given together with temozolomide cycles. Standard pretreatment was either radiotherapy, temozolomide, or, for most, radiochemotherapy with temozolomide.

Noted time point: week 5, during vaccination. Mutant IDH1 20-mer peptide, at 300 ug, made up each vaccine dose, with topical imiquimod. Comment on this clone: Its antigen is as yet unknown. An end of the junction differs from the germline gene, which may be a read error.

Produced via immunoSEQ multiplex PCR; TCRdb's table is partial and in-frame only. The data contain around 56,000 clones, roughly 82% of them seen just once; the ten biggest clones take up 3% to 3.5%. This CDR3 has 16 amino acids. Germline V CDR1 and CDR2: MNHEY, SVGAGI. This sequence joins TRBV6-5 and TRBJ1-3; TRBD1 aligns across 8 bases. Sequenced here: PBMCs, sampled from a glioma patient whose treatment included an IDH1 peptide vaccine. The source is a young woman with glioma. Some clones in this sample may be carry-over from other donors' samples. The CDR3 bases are TGTGCCAGCATTTACGGGGACAGGAGCTCTGGAAACACCATATATTTT. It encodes CASIYGDRSSGNTIYF.